The T cell receptor (beta chain) under discussion was sequenced for a study of blood T cell repertoires in COVID-19. Overall study: Both acute and convalescent COVID-19 samples were obtained from the United States, Italy and Spain.

Sequenced by immunoSEQ multiplex PCR; TCRdb stores in-frame clones only, minus some. The repertoire holds about 310,000 clones, with 85% as singletons. Cohort allocation depended upon clinical history that participants reported. Shortly before study entry, within 2 weeks, exposed participants had met a COVID-19 case. This clone was observed a few times. The CDR3 consists of 16 residues. Germline assignment: CDR1 LGHDT and CDR2 YNNKEL (reference sequence). With 4 bases removed from V and 2 bases from J, the gap between germline ends came to 15 bases. This receptor was taken from a woman in her thirties who had been exposed to COVID-19. What was sequenced was PBMCs or T cells enriched from blood (not recorded which). The chain has TRBV3-1 (or the pseudogene TRBV3-2) and TRBJ1-5; a possible D gene is TRBD1 (6 bases). The CDR3 nucleotides read TGTGCCAGCAGCCCTCCGGGACAAGGAGGCAATCAGCCCCAGCATTTT. It is translated as CASSPPGQGGNQPQHF.